The rows below give T cell receptor beta chains drawn from one sample of a study of regulatory T cells in long-lasting Graves disease. In TCRdb, the multiplex PCR reads were re-called with MiXCR into one record per CDR3 protein. The sample yields about 470,000 distinct CDR3 sequences, 20% to 25% seen once. The sample here was peripheral blood mononuclear cells (PBMCs), taken when the disease was refractory, from a patient treated with antithyroid drugs. The source is a female donor with Graves disease. Each CDR3 is given with its conserved first and last residue. D genes are given only for firm matches. Some rows have no size entry. The others give once, few or many, or a class for an expanded clone.

V: TRBV2
D: TRBD1
size: .
J: TRBJ2-1
DNA: TGTGCCAGCAGCCCGGGACAGGGGGTCGATGAGCAGTTCTTC
CDR3: CASSPGQGVDEQFF

V: TRBV18
D: .
size: .
J: TRBJ2-7
DNA: TGTGCCAGCTCACAGAACACAGGGTCCGAGCAGTACTTC
CDR3: CASSQNTGSEQYF

V: TRBV24-1
D: TRBD2
size: .
J: TRBJ2-1
DNA: TGTGCCACCAGTGCTACTAGCGGAAATGAGCAGTTCTTC
CDR3: CATSATSGNEQFF

V: TRBV7-3
D: TRBD1
size: many
J: TRBJ2-5
DNA: TGTGCCAGCAGCTTATCCCACCGGACAGGCGGGGAGACCCAGTACTTC
CDR3: CASSLSHRTGGETQYF

V: TRBV2
D: TRBD1
size: many
J: TRBJ2-7
DNA: TGTGCCAGCAGCTTACAGGGGCCGGGCTACGAGCAGTACTTC
CDR3: CASSLQGPGYEQYF

V: TRBV28
D: .
size: many
J: TRBJ2-7
DNA: TGTGCCAGCAGCTTGGGACCGTCACGCGAGCAGTACTTC
CDR3: CASSLGPSREQYF

V: TRBV12-3/TRBV12-4
D: .
size: many
J: TRBJ2-5
DNA: TGTGCCAGCAGTCGGGCGTTGTACCAAGAGACCCAGTACTTC
CDR3: CASSRALYQETQYF

V: TRBV15
D: .
size: many
J: TRBJ1-1
DNA: TGTGCCACCTCCTCCTGGGGCACGAACGCTGAAGCTTTCTTT
CDR3: CATSSWGTNAEAFF

V: TRBV5-6
D: .
size: few
J: TRBJ1-1
DNA: TGTGCCAGCAGCGACATTCTTCGGGGTGAAGCTTTCTTT
CDR3: CASSDILRGEAFF

V: TRBV28
D: TRBD2
size: many
J: TRBJ2-7
DNA: TGTGCCAGCAGCACCACTAGCGGACGAGCCTACGAGCAGTACTTC
CDR3: CASSTTSGRAYEQYF

V: TRBV9
D: .
size: few
J: TRBJ2-7
DNA: TGTGCCAGCAGCGTAGCTCCAGGGGACCGCCACGACGAGCAGTACTTC
CDR3: CASSVAPGDRHDEQYF

V: TRBV15
D: TRBD2
size: few
J: TRBJ2-4
DNA: TGTGCCACCAGCAGAGATCCTCGACCTGGACTAGAAAACATTCAGTACTTC
CDR3: CATSRDPRPGLENIQYF

V: TRBV20-1
D: .
size: few
J: TRBJ1-5
DNA: TGCAGTGCCGTCGACAGAATCTATAGCAATCAGCCCCAGCATTTT
CDR3: CSAVDRIYSNQPQHF

V: TRBV27
D: .
size: .
J: TRBJ1-1
DNA: TGTGCCAGCAGTTTGGGGCCCTCCTACACTGAAGCTTTCTTT
CDR3: CASSLGPSYTEAFF

V: TRBV6-1
D: .
size: many
J: TRBJ2-2
DNA: TGTGCCAGCAGTGCATCCGGGGAGTATCCCGGGGAGCTGTTTTTT
CDR3: CASSASGEYPGELFF

V: TRBV7-9
D: .
size: .
J: TRBJ2-7
DNA: TGTGCCAGCAGCTCCCAGAAGGGGGAACAAACCTACGAGCAGTACTTC
CDR3: CASSSQKGEQTYEQYF

V: TRBV19
D: TRBD1
size: few
J: TRBJ1-3
DNA: TGTGCCAGCGCGTCGGGGACAGCTGGAAACACCATATATTTT
CDR3: CASASGTAGNTIYF

V: TRBV28
D: .
size: many
J: TRBJ1-2
DNA: TGTGCCAGCCGTTTGCCGGCCCAATCGGATGGCTACACCTTC
CDR3: CASRLPAQSDGYTF

V: TRBV7-2
D: TRBD2
size: few
J: TRBJ2-1
DNA: TGTGCCAGCAGGGATCGGGGGGTCAAATTGGATGAGCAGTTCTTC
CDR3: CASRDRGVKLDEQFF

V: TRBV29-1
D: TRBD1
size: .
J: TRBJ1-1
DNA: TGCAGCTCCCAGGGGGGGGGGACCACTGAAGCTTTCTTT
CDR3: CSSQGGGTTEAFF

V: TRBV28
D: .
size: many
J: TRBJ1-2
DNA: TGTGCCAGCAGTTTGTGGGGGCTGCCTATTTATGGCTACACCTTC
CDR3: CASSLWGLPIYGYTF

V: TRBV28
D: TRBD2
size: .
J: TRBJ2-6
DNA: TGTGCCAGCAGTTTCCTCGGGGGGGCCGGGGCCAACGTCCTGACTTTC
CDR3: CASSFLGGAGANVLTF

V: TRBV11-1
D: .
size: many
J: TRBJ1-1
DNA: TGTGCCAGCAGCTTAAGTGGGGGACATCTTGGGTTCTTT
CDR3: CASSLSGGHLGFF

V: TRBV11-1
D: .
size: many
J: TRBJ2-1
DNA: TGTGCCAGCAGCTTGATGGATGAGCAGTTCTTC
CDR3: CASSLMDEQFF

V: TRBV11-1
D: .
size: .
J: TRBJ2-3
DNA: TGTGCCAGCAGCACTTGGACGGACCCCACAGATACGCAGTATTTT
CDR3: CASSTWTDPTDTQYF

V: TRBV7-9
D: .
size: few
J: TRBJ1-3
DNA: TGTGCCAGCAGCTTAGGAACGGACCCTGGAAACACCATATATTTT
CDR3: CASSLGTDPGNTIYF

V: TRBV2
D: .
size: many
J: TRBJ2-7
DNA: TGTGCCAGCAGTCTGATGCACGCTTTCTCGGACACGGTCGAGCAGTACTTC
CDR3: CASSLMHAFSDTVEQYF